The source of this T cell receptor (beta chain) is a study of blood T cell repertoires in COVID-19. The overall study: COVID-19 samples from acute and convalescent phases originated in the United States, Italy and Spain. In each case, the material was cDNA or gDNA derived from T cells, B-cell-depleted T cells, or PBMCs.

Assay: immunoSEQ multiplex PCR; the TCRdb copy retains only in-frame clones and omits some. The data contain fewer than 250,000 clones, around 88% of them singletons. This clone was observed a single time. At the DNA level, this CDR3 is encoded by other sequences in the same sample as well. The CDR3 loop spans 12 amino acids. V lost 3 bases to trimming and J lost 4 bases, with 5 bases between them. Germline lookup yields CDR1 MDHEN and CDR2 SYDVKM. The J gene is TRBJ2-3, the V gene TRBV28; D remains ambiguous. The receptor was isolated from a woman aged 45-65 years with acute COVID-19. The sample consisted of PBMCs or T cells enriched from blood (not recorded which). CDR3 bases: TGTGCCAGCAGTTTCTCGTCAGATACGCAGTATTTT. Its protein product is CASSFSSDTQYF. Looking up the rest from reference TRBV28 and TRBJ2-3 gives the full variable domain: DVKVTQSSRYLVKRTGEKVFLECVQDMDHENMFWYRQDPGLGLRLIYFSYDVKMKEKGDIPEGYSVSREKKERFSLILESASTNQTSMYLCASSFSSDTQYFGPGTRLTVL.